This TCR beta chain was obtained from a study of blood T cell repertoires in COVID-19. Background on the study: The study drew acute and convalescent COVID-19 samples from the United States, Italy and Spain. PBMCs, B-cell-depleted T cells, or T cells provided the cDNA or gDNA that made up the material.

In the original workflow: Reference gene primer amplification in the assay estimated nucleated cell counts. The protocol was immunoSEQ multiplex PCR, while the TCRdb copy is restricted to in-frame clones and leaves out a portion. V and J calls and clone size come straight from that table; D and trimming were deduced from the DNA. The sample includes just under 60,000 clones, about 87% of them seen just once. The sequenced material came from peripheral blood. This sequence was found in a human donor with active COVID-19. The donor label of this sample is uncertain.

The CDR3 sequence is CASSSGASGSSYEQYF. The DNA of the CDR3 is TGTGCCAGCAGCTCGGGGGCTAGCGGGAGCTCCTACGAGCAGTACTTC. The V and J genes are TRBV5-4 and TRBJ2-7, with 10 bases that match TRBD2. The CDR3 extends over 16 amino acids. The germline V gene has CDR1 SGHNT and CDR2 YYREEE (reference sequence). V was clipped by 3 bases and J by 0 bases; unmatched bases: 6.